The 19 T cell receptor beta chains reported below all come from one sample, sequenced in a study of radiotherapy plus CTLA-4 blockade in lung cancer. The data were produced by immunoSEQ multiplex PCR, yet TCRdb's version contains in-frame clones alone and is incomplete. The sample gives tens of thousands of clones, approximately 84% of which show up once; approximately 1.9% is in the top ten. Sample: peripheral blood, taken from a patient treated with radiotherapy plus ipilimumab. The receptors were gathered from a human donor with non-small cell lung cancer who had a partial response to radiotherapy plus ipilimumab.

The gene calls are TRBV6-1 and TRBJ2-1, with D unclear. Germline-derived CDR1 and CDR2 are MNHNS and SASEGT. V gave up 7 bases and J gave up 0 bases, with 13 bases separating them. The CDR3 runs to 15 residues. This CDR3 reads CASILVGNSYNEQFF. The CDR3 DNA follows: TGTGCCAGCATCCTGGTGGGCAACTCCTACAATGAGCAGTTCTTC.

This clone has just a few counts. The rearrangement joins TRBV5-4 to TRBJ2-1; 12 nucleotides agree with TRBD2. CDR1 is SGHNT and CDR2 is YYREEE in the germline V gene (reference sequence). V shed 0 bases and J 7 bases; nucleotides not matched to a gene: 2. This CDR3 region has 15 residues. This CDR3 reads CASSLDLAGGNEQFF. The CDR3 DNA reads as TGTGCCAGCAGCTTGGATCTAGCGGGAGGGAATGAGCAGTTCTTC. Using reference TRBV5-4 and TRBJ2-1 for the parts outside the CDR3, the full variable domain is ETGVTQSPTHLIKTRGQQVTLRCSSQSGHNTVSWYQQALGQGPQFIFQYYREEENGRGNFPPRFSGLQFPNYSSELNVNALELDDSALYLCASSLDLAGGNEQFFGPGTRLTVL.

This chain joins TRBV29-1 and TRBJ2-3, with unresolved D. The V and J ends lost 7 bases and 4 bases respectively, with 9 bases between them. Germline values: CDR1 SQVTM, CDR2 ANQGSEA. The CDR3 has 11 residues. CDR3 nucleotide sequence: TGCAGCGGCCATCTAGCAGATACGCAGTATTTT. Protein sequence: CSGHLADTQYF.

This chain uses TRBV5-4 with TRBJ1-1; 7 bases align to TRBD1. From germline, CDR1 is SGHNT and CDR2 YYREEE (reference sequence). J lost 0 bases, V lost 0 bases, and 5 bases had no gene match. The CDR3 runs 16 residues. CDR3 sequence reads: CASSLGQGSMNTEAFF. The CDR3 nucleotides are TGTGCCAGCAGCTTGGGACAGGGTTCCATGAACACTGAAGCTTTCTTT.

This chain connects TRBV6-4 to TRBJ1-4; D possibly corresponds to TRBD1 (5 bases). Germline V gene lookup returns CDR1 MRHNA and CDR2 SNTAGT. There are 13 residues in the CDR3. The germline V and J ends were trimmed by 8 bases and 7 bases, with 14 bases remaining between them. The CDR3 DNA follows: TGTGCCAGCGCGGGGGGAACATGTGAAAAACTGTTTTTT. Amino acid sequence: CASAGGTCEKLFF.

This chain connects TRBV11-1 to TRBJ1-1; TRBD1 might be the D (5 bases). CDR1 and CDR2 (germline): SGHAT, FQDESV (reference sequence). The CDR3 covers 14 residues. Between the trimmed V and J ends, which lost 2 bases and 3 bases, there was a span of 10 bases. The CDR3 sequence: CASSLNGGDTEAFF. Written as DNA, the CDR3 is TGTGCCAGCAGCTTAAATGGGGGGGACACTGAAGCTTTCTTT.

The rearrangement joins TRBV9 to TRBJ2-1; TRBD2 matches at 7 bases. The CDR3 has 14 residues. Germline CDR1 reads SGDLS; CDR2 reads YYNGEE. V shed 3 bases and J 5 bases; nucleotides not matched to a gene: 5. The CDR3 sequence: CASSAGLGNNEQFF. The CDR3, as DNA: TGTGCCAGCAGCGCCGGACTAGGCAACAATGAGCAGTTCTTC.

The rearrangement links TRBV29-1 to TRBJ1-4; possible D gene TRBD1, 5 bases. Germline loops: CDR1 SQVTM, CDR2 ANQGSEA. The V gene lost 5 bases and the J gene lost 1 base, with 14 bases spanning the gap. The CDR3 contains 15 residues. CDR3 loop: CSVRASGGTNEKLFF. In DNA form, the CDR3 reads TGCAGCGTTAGAGCCTCGGGGGGAACTAATGAAAAACTGTTTTTT.

This sequence joins TRBV19 and TRBJ1-1, with TRBD1 matching 9 bases. J gave up 5 bases and V 9 bases, and 4 bases lay outside the gene matches. Germline V gene data show CDR1 as LNHDA and CDR2 as SQIVND (reference sequence). The CDR3 spans 12 residues. The CDR3 DNA is TGTGCCAGCGGACAGGGGAGGACTGAAGCTTTCTTT. Amino acids: CASGQGRTEAFF.

The chain carries TRBV18 and TRBJ1-2; D perhaps matches TRBD1 (6 bases). CDR3 length: 17 residues. The V end was cut by 3 bases, the J end by 3 bases, with 20 bases between. Germline values: CDR1 KGHSH, CDR2 LQKENI. CDR3 sequence reads: CASSPSVAGRGYYGYTF. The CDR3, as DNA: TGTGCCAGCTCACCGTCTGTCGCGGGGAGGGGGTACTATGGCTACACCTTC.

This CDR3 is CASSPPGRNTEAFF. DNA for the CDR3: TGTGCCAGCAGCCCCCCCGGTAGGAACACTGAAGCTTTCTTT. The genes are TRBV5-4 and TRBJ1-1; D remains unclear. This CDR3 is built from 14 residues. Germline CDR1 reads SGHNT; CDR2 reads YYREEE (reference sequence). V was pared by 4 bases and J by 1 base, with 11 bases between.

The chain is built from TRBV25-1 and TRBJ1-1; 7 bases are shared with TRBD1. CDR3 length: 13 amino acids. V shed 5 bases and J 5 bases; nucleotides not matched to a gene: 5. CDR1 and CDR2 (germline): MGHDK, SYGVNS. As DNA, the CDR3 is TGTGCCAGCAGTATACCGGGACAGACTGAAGCTTTCTTT. Amino acids: CASSIPGQTEAFF.

The chain joins TRBV5-1 to TRBJ2-1; 8 bases match TRBD1. The V gene's germline CDR1 is SGHRS and CDR2 YFSETQ. The CDR3 runs to 16 residues. With 0 bases clipped from V and 2 bases from J, the junction kept 4 bases outside the gene matches. The CDR3 here is CASSLVTGGTYNEQFF. As DNA, the CDR3 is TGCGCCAGCAGCTTGGTAACAGGGGGAACCTACAATGAGCAGTTCTTC.

This rearrangement joins TRBV30 to TRBJ2-3; 8 bases map to TRBD2. The CDR3 has 14 amino acids. The germline CDR1 and CDR2 sequences are GTSNPN and SVGIG (reference sequence). The V gene end was trimmed by 2 bases and the J gene end by 5 bases; junction bases not matched to a gene: 6. CDR3 nucleotides: TGTGCCTGGAGTAAAACGGGAGGGGGAGATACGCAGTATTTT. Translating it yields CAWSKTGGGDTQYF.

This chain links TRBV7-9 with TRBJ2-5, with 7 bases matching TRBD2. Germline loops: CDR1 SEHNR, CDR2 FQNEAQ (reference sequence). The CDR3 has 12 residues. The trim removed 8 bases at V and 1 base at J, leaving 1 base unmatched. The CDR3 bases are TGTGCCAGCGGGAGGGCCCAAGAGACCCAGTACTTC. This codes for CASGRAQETQYF.

J is TRBJ2-7 and V is TRBV4-2; TRBD2 is a possible D gene (6 bases). CDR3 length: 16 amino acids. V dropped 1 base and J dropped 1 base, with 14 bases sitting between them. Germline values: CDR1 LGHNA, CDR2 YNFKEQ. The CDR3 protein is CASSQGGEIGSYEQYF. The CDR3 region has the DNA TGTGCCAGCAGCCAAGGGGGGGAGATTGGTTCCTACGAGCAGTACTTC.

The chain carries TRBV7-2 and TRBJ2-7; TRBD1 matches at 12 bases. Germline values: CDR1 SGHTA, CDR2 FQGNSA. With 4 bases clipped from V and 4 bases from J, the junction kept 5 bases outside the gene matches. The CDR3 consists of 15 residues. CDR3 nucleotide sequence: TGTGCCAGCAGCTCCCGGGACAGGGGGCTGTACGAGCAGTACTTC. It yields the protein CASSSRDRGLYEQYF.

The chain is built from TRBV7-3 and TRBJ2-3, with TRBD2 identical over 8 bases. The ends lost 5 bases at V and 4 bases at J; junction bases unmatched: 14. This CDR3 has 17 amino acids. Per the germline V gene, CDR1 is SGHTA and CDR2 is FQGTGA. CDR3 sequence reads: CASSPIRGAGGADTQYF. In DNA form, the CDR3 reads TGTGCCAGCAGCCCTATACGGGGGGCGGGAGGCGCAGATACGCAGTATTTT.

The sample holds one count of this clone. V usage is TRBV5-4 and J usage is TRBJ2-5; tentative D call: TRBD2 (6 bases). Looked up from germline, CDR1 is SGHNT and CDR2 is YYREEE (reference sequence). V shed 3 bases and J shed 4 bases, with 13 bases lying between them. CDR3 length: 14 residues. The DNA of the CDR3 is TGTGCCAGCAGCTCAACCCGGGACTCAGAGACCCAGTACTTC. Protein product: CASSSTRDSETQYF.